Reported below is one T cell receptor beta chain. Its antigen remains unknown. This sample was included in a study of shared clonotypes between healthy human individuals. Study-level information: The study used three CD4 naive, three CD4 memory, two CD8 naive and one CD8 memory plate per donor. Overall study results and limits: It was observed that approximately 5% of naive CD4 clonotypes were shared across several donors. Rarefaction indicated that sorted-subset sequencing remained incomplete although depth was large.

V was trimmed by 4 bases and J by 3 bases, leaving 16 bases between them. Germline V gives CDR1 LGHNA, CDR2 YSLEER. This CDR3 has 15 amino acids. Genomic DNA from each subset was divided evenly over several immunoSEQ plates. Using immunoSEQ multiplex PCR, the repertoire was profiled, and TCRdb retains in-frame clones only, with some absent. The sample consists of roughly 2.1 million clones, more than 85% of them appearing once. Naive CD8 populations comprised CD45RO-negative cells positively selected for CCR7, excluding terminally differentiated effector memory CD45RA+ cells. V and J are TRBV4-3 and TRBJ2-7; no firm D call. Material for sequencing was naive CD8+ T cells from PBMCs. The clonotype originates from a man between 18 and 29 years old in good health. Some clones in this sample may be carry-over from other donors' samples. The CDR3 DNA reads as TGCGCCAGCAGCCCAACTGAGAGTGGGGACTACGAGCAGTACTTC. Amino acids: CASSPTESGDYEQYF.